Here is one T cell receptor beta chain with its context. Antigen unknown. This sample is part of a study of monozygotic twins with inflammatory bowel disease. Study-wide results and limits: No separation of different T cell subtypes was possible. Patients with IBD had less TCRbeta diversity (inverse Simpson) than their healthy co-twins. Among twins, concordant and discordant pairs did not differ in repertoire similarity, possibly from limited power.

In germline, CDR1 is GTSNPN, CDR2 SVGIG (reference sequence). The length of the CDR3 is 13 residues. No DNA is given; TCRdb re-called the 5' RACE reads and lists each CDR3 protein once. In all, the sample yields 400,000 to 500,000 distinct CDR3 sequences. The rearrangement uses TRBV30 and TRBJ1-1; the TCRdb call, TRBD1, lacks DNA for checking. The TCR was taken from a human donor with ulcerative colitis or Crohn's disease, or a healthy co-twin of an affected twin (not recorded which). The sequenced sample was blood. The CDR3 loop is CAWTPGGRTEAFF.